A selection of T cell receptor beta chains follows, all from one sample in a study of molecular identifiers for immune sequencing clone quantification. From the PCR reads, TCRdb called clonotypes with MiXCR, one entry per CDR3 protein. The data hold approximately 59,000 distinct CDR3 sequences, with less than 20% observed a single time. The sequencing sample was made of naive CD8+ T cells from blood, with Jurkat cell RNA spiked in. The receptors derive from a human donor in good health. Some libraries in this study had Jurkat cell RNA spiked in. CDR3s include the opening cysteine and the closing phenylalanine or tryptophan. The D gene is left open where the match is weak. Rows may omit the clone size; those that give it use once, few, many or a size class.

V gene	clone size	J gene	D gene	CDR3 protein	CDR3 DNA
TRBV10-2	.	TRBJ2-4	.	CASSDGPPKNIQYF	TGCGCCAGCAGTGATGGGCCACCCAAAAACATTCAGTACTTC
TRBV6-5	many	TRBJ2-1	.	CASSPDWDSYNEQFF	TGTGCCAGCAGCCCGGACTGGGACTCCTACAATGAGCAGTTCTTC
TRBV4-1	many	TRBJ2-7	TRBD1	CASRPGQGAREQYF	TGCGCCAGCAGACCGGGACAGGGGGCAAGGGAGCAGTACTTC
TRBV3-1	many	TRBJ2-7	.	CASSQVVVPRRYEQYF	TGTGCCAGCAGCCAAGTGGTAGTTCCCCGCCGCTACGAGCAGTACTTC
TRBV13	many	TRBJ2-7	.	CASSLGAIYEQYF	TGTGCCAGCAGCTTAGGGGCTATCTACGAGCAGTACTTC
TRBV4-1	many	TRBJ1-1	TRBD1	CASSQLDRGGTEAFF	TGCGCCAGCAGCCAATTGGACAGGGGGGGCACTGAAGCTTTCTTT
TRBV4-3	many	TRBJ2-7	.	CASSHVENGEADEQYF	TGCGCCAGCAGCCACGTCGAGAATGGAGAGGCGGACGAGCAGTACTTC
TRBV19	many	TRBJ2-7	.	CASSPSWGVHEQYF	TGTGCCAGTAGTCCCTCGTGGGGGGTGCACGAGCAGTACTTC
TRBV19	many	TRBJ2-1	TRBD2	CASSISGGRLRVANEQFF	TGTGCCAGTAGTATATCTGGCGGGAGATTACGAGTCGCCAATGAGCAGTTCTTC
TRBV6-5	many	TRBJ2-3	.	CASSFGDTQYF	TGTGCCAGCAGTTTCGGAGATACGCAGTATTTT
TRBV13	many	TRBJ2-3	.	CASSTRGASGTQYF	TGTGCCAGCAGCACCCGGGGGGCCAGTGGTACGCAGTATTTT
TRBV29-1	many	TRBJ1-2	.	CSVDRGDYGYTF	TGCAGCGTTGACCGGGGCGACTATGGCTACACCTTC
TRBV3-1	many	TRBJ1-1	.	CASSHGAEAFF	TGTGCCAGCAGCCATGGGGCTGAAGCTTTCTTT
TRBV11-3	many	TRBJ2-3	.	CASSLITGSSLGTDTQYF	TGTGCCAGCAGCTTAATCACGGGGTCCTCGCTTGGCACAGATACGCAGTATTTT
TRBV9	many	TRBJ2-1	TRBD2	CASTGTSDQNEQFF	TGTGCCAGCACCGGGACTAGCGATCAGAATGAGCAGTTCTTC
TRBV11-3	many	TRBJ2-5	.	CASSLVQSIRQIRETQYF	TGTGCCAGCAGCTTAGTCCAATCAATTCGACAGATCCGAGAGACCCAGTACTTC
TRBV29-1	medium-sized	TRBJ2-3	TRBD2	CSVVAGVIDTQYF	TGCAGCGTTGTGGCGGGAGTGATAGATACGCAGTATTTT
TRBV12-3/TRBV12-4	many	TRBJ2-2	TRBD2	CASIERGYTGELFF	TGTGCCAGCATAGAGCGGGGGTACACCGGGGAGCTGTTTTTT
TRBV14	many	TRBJ1-2	.	CASSQEFPGTHYGYTF	TGTGCCAGCAGCCAAGAATTCCCCGGGACACACTATGGCTACACCTTC
TRBV20-1	many	TRBJ1-6	.	CSASQVTNSPLHF	TGCAGTGCATCTCAAGTAACTAATTCACCCCTCCACTTT
TRBV10-2	many	TRBJ2-1	TRBD2	CASRIGTSGPVEAYNEQFF	TGCGCCAGCAGGATAGGGACTAGCGGGCCGGTAGAAGCCTACAATGAGCAGTTCTTC
TRBV29-1	.	TRBJ2-1	.	CSSRTIGGGDEQFF	TGCAGCTCCCGGACGATAGGGGGAGGGGATGAGCAGTTCTTC
TRBV30	.	TRBJ2-7	.	CAWSGGSYKQYF	TGTGCCTGGAGCGGAGGATCCTACAAGCAGTACTTC
TRBV11-2	many	TRBJ2-7	.	CASSLAGAEQYF	TGTGCCAGCAGCTTAGCGGGGGCCGAGCAGTACTTC
TRBV7-9	many	TRBJ2-2	.	CASSLPTRTGELFF	TGTGCCAGCAGCTTACCAACTCGGACCGGGGAGCTGTTTTTT
TRBV29-1	many	TRBJ1-3	.	CSVATASGNTIYF	TGCAGCGTAGCCACAGCTTCTGGAAACACCATATATTTT
TRBV2	few	TRBJ2-1	TRBD1	CANQGQTYNEQFF	TGTGCCAACCAGGGACAGACTTACAATGAGCAGTTCTTC
TRBV7-9	many	TRBJ2-1	.	CASSLTKYTGTGGGPQVNEQFF	TGTGCCAGCAGCCTCACCAAATATACCGGGACTGGTGGTGGGCCGCAGGTCAATGAGCAGTTCTTC
TRBV27	many	TRBJ2-2	.	CASSLVGTGELFF	TGTGCCAGCAGTTTGGTGGGGACCGGGGAGCTGTTTTTT
TRBV20-1	few	TRBJ2-7	TRBD1	CSASRLDRGTNEQYF	TGCAGTGCTTCTAGATTGGACAGGGGGACTAACGAGCAGTACTTC
TRBV7-2	many	TRBJ2-1	.	CASSPQGINEQFF	TGTGCCAGCAGCCCCCAGGGGATCAATGAGCAGTTCTTC
TRBV25-1	many	TRBJ2-5	TRBD2	CASTPGLAGQETQYF	TGTGCCAGTACCCCGGGCCTAGCGGGACAAGAGACCCAGTACTTC
TRBV27	many	TRBJ1-5	.	CASSHLYSNQPQHF	TGTGCCAGCAGTCATCTGTATAGCAATCAGCCCCAGCATTTT
TRBV4-1	few	TRBJ1-6	.	CASSQEEGLSPLHF	TGCGCCAGCAGCCAAGAAGAGGGTCTTTCACCCCTCCACTTT
TRBV13	few	TRBJ2-2	.	CASGVGLRSGELFF	TGTGCCAGCGGGGTTGGTTTGCGTTCCGGGGAGCTGTTTTTT
TRBV13	few	TRBJ2-2	.	CASSLVVGQPNTGELFF	TGTGCCAGCAGCTTAGTAGTAGGACAGCCCAACACCGGGGAGCTGTTTTTT
TRBV12-3/TRBV12-4	few	TRBJ2-3	.	CASSWTGDTQYF	TGTGCCAGCAGTTGGACTGGAGATACGCAGTATTTT
TRBV6-5	few	TRBJ2-5	.	CASRYYLSETQYF	TGTGCCAGCAGATACTATCTCTCGGAGACCCAGTACTTC
TRBV6-1	many	TRBJ1-5	TRBD1	CASSPRDRVQPQHF	TGTGCCAGCAGTCCCCGGGACAGGGTTCAGCCCCAGCATTTT
TRBV11-2	many	TRBJ1-1	.	CASSLQKGGSRKNTEAFF	TGTGCCAGCAGCTTACAAAAGGGGGGGTCGAGGAAGAACACTGAAGCTTTCTTT
TRBV7-9	many	TRBJ1-4	.	CASSPPAATNEKLFF	TGTGCCAGCAGCCCCCCGGCTGCAACTAATGAAAAACTGTTTTTT
TRBV7-8	many	TRBJ2-3	TRBD1	CSTTGQGIPDTQYF	TGCTCCACGACGGGACAGGGTATCCCAGATACGCAGTATTTT
TRBV5-6	few	TRBJ2-1	.	CASSLLSGFLSYNEQFF	TGTGCCAGCAGCTTGCTTTCCGGATTCCTCTCCTACAATGAGCAGTTCTTC